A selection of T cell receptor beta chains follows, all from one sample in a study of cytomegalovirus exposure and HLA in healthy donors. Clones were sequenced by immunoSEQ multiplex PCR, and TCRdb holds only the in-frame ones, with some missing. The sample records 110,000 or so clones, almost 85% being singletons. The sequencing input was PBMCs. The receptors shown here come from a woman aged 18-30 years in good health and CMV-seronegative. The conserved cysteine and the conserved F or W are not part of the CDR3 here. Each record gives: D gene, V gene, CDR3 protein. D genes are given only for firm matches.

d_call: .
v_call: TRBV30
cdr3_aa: AWSVQSYEQY

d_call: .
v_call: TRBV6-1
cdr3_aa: ASTLGNQETQY

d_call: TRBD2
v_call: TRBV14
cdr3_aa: ASSLREGQF

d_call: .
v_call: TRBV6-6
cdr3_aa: ASSAEKLGQRSGYT

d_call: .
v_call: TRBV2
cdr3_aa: ASKGTTLTPLH

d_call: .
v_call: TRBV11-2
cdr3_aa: ASSFSNYEQY

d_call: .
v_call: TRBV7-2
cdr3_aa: ASSSYEKLF

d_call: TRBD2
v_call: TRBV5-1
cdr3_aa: ASSVPAGVEDTQY

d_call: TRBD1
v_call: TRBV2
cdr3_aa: ASRTGTTGELF

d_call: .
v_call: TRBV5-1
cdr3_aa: ASSVQETQY

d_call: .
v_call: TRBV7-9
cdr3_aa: ASSLVGRDTEAF

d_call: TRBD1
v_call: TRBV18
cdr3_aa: ASSPYGTGHEKLF

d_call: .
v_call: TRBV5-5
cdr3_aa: ATAGRNTGELF

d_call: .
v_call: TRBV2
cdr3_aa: ASSDALSPLF

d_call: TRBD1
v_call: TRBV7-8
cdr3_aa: ASSLGDRLTDTQY

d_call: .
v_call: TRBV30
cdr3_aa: AWSVYSYEQY

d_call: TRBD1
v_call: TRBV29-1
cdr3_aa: SGRTGYEQY

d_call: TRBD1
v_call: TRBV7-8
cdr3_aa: ASSRSGQNNSPLH